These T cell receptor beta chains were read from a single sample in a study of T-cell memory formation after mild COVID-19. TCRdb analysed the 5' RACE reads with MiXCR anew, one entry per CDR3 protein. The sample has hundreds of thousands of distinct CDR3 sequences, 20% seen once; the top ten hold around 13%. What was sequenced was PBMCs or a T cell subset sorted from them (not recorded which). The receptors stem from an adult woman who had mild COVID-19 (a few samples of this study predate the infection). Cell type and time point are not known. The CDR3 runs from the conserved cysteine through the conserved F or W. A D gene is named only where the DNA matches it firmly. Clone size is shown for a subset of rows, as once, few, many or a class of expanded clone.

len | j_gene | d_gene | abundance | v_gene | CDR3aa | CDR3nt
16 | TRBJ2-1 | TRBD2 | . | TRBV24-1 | CATSDPAGGSYNEQFF | TGTGCCACCAGTGACCCAGCGGGAGGGTCCTACAATGAGCAGTTCTTC
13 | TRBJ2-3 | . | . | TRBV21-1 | CASSPCRADTQYF | TGTGCCAGCAGCCCTTGTCGAGCAGATACGCAGTATTTT
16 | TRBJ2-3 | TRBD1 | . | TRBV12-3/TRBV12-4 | CASSPPGQGLADTQYF | TGTGCCAGCAGTCCCCCGGGACAGGGGTTAGCAGATACGCAGTATTTT
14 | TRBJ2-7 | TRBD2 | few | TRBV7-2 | CASSTRLAGVEQYF | TGTGCCAGCAGCACCCGACTAGCGGGAGTCGAGCAGTACTTC
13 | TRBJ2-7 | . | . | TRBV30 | CAWSEGDSYEQYF | TGTGCCTGGAGTGAAGGGGACTCCTACGAGCAGTACTTC
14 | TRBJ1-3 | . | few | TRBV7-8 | CASSFSYSGNTIYF | TGTGCCAGCAGCTTCAGTTACTCTGGAAACACCATATATTTT
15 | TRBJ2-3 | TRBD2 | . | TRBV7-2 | CASSYGLAATDTQYF | TGTGCCAGCAGCTACGGACTAGCGGCCACAGATACGCAGTATTTT
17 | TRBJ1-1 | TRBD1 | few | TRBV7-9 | CASSHTRRTGVNTEAFF | TGTGCCAGCAGCCACACCAGGCGGACAGGGGTGAACACTGAAGCTTTCTTT
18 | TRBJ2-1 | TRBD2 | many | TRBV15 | CATSRDVLLAGVWDEQFF | TGTGCCACCAGCAGAGATGTCCTTCTAGCGGGAGTTTGGGATGAGCAGTTCTTC
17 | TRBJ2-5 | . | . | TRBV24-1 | CATSPDPWDLREMRQYF | TGTGCCACCAGCCCCGACCCCTGGGACTTACGGGAGATGCGACAGTACTTC
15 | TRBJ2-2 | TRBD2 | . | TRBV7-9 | CASSPITAGVVQLFF | TGTGCCAGCAGCCCCATCACAGCGGGAGTGGTGCAGCTGTTTTTT
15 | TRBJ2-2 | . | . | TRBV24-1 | CATSGQERGAGELFF | TGTGCCACCAGTGGCCAAGAGAGGGGAGCCGGGGAGCTGTTTTTT
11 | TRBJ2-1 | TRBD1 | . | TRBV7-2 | CASSLGQLQFF | TGTGCCAGCAGCTTGGGACAGCTGCAGTTCTTC
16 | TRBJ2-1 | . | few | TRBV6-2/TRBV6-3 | CASRDVAAGQYNEQFF | TGTGCCAGCCGTGACGTAGCGGCGGGACAATACAATGAGCAGTTCTTC
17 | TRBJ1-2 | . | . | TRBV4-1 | CASRTSSIQRANYGYTF | TGCGCCAGCAGGACGAGTTCCATTCAGCGAGCTAACTATGGCTACACCTTC
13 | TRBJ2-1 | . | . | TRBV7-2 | CASRPPLYNEQFF | TGTGCCAGCAGGCCCCCCTTATACAATGAGCAGTTCTTC
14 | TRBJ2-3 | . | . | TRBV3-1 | CASSQLGGTDTQYF | TGTGCCAGCAGCCAACTAGGGGGCACAGATACGCAGTATTTT
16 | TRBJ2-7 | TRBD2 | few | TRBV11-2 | CASSLAAGLAFYEQYF | TGTGCCAGCAGCTTAGCCGCGGGACTAGCCTTCTACGAGCAGTACTTC
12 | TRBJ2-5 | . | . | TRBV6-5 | CASRSDGETQYF | TGTGCCAGCAGATCGGACGGGGAGACCCAGTACTTC
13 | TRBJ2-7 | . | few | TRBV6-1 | CASSEFLWEQQYF | TGTGCCAGCAGTGAATTCCTGTGGGAGCAGCAGTACTTC
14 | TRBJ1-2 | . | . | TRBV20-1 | CSAREQEIYYGYTF | TGCAGTGCTAGAGAACAGGAGATCTACTATGGCTACACCTTC
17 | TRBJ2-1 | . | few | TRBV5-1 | CASSRRGRGPDNNEQFF | TGCGCCAGCAGCCGCCGGGGGAGGGGGCCCGATAACAATGAGCAGTTCTTC
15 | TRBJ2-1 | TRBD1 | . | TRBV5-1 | CASSSGTGDGNEQFF | TGCGCCAGCAGTTCCGGGACAGGGGATGGGAATGAGCAGTTCTTC
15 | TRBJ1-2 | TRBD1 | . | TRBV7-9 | CASSFARDRVGGYTF | TGTGCCAGCAGCTTTGCCCGGGACAGGGTGGGTGGCTACACCTTC
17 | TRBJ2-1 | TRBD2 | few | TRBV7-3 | CASSSLSGSPSYNEQFF | TGTGCCAGCAGTTCCCTCAGCGGGAGCCCCTCCTACAATGAGCAGTTCTTC
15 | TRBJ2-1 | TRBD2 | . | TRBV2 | CASPPGLAGLNEQFF | TGTGCCAGCCCGCCGGGACTAGCGGGACTGAATGAGCAGTTCTTC
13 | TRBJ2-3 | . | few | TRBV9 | CASSVGGGDTQYF | TGTGCCAGCAGCGTAGGAGGAGGAGATACGCAGTATTTT
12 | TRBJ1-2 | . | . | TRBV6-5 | CASTSEGDGYTF | TGTGCCAGCACCAGTGAGGGGGATGGCTACACCTTC
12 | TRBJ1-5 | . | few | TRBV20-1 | CSARSGGQPQHF | TGCAGTGCTAGATCGGGGGGTCAGCCCCAGCATTTT
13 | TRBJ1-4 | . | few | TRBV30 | CAQDRGGREKLFF | TGTGCCCAAGACCGCGGGGGCCGGGAAAAACTGTTTTTT
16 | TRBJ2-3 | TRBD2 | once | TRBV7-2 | CASSRSGGARTDTQYF | TGTGCCAGCAGCCGTAGCGGGGGGGCACGCACAGATACGCAGTATTTT
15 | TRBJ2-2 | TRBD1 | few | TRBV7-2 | CASRSQGAGAGELFF | TGTGCCAGCAGATCACAGGGGGCAGGGGCCGGGGAGCTGTTTTTT
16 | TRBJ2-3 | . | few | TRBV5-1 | CASSFTGAGSTDTQYF | TGCGCCAGCAGCTTTACGGGAGCAGGGAGCACAGATACGCAGTATTTT
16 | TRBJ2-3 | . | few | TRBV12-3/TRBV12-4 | CASSPRGAGAVWVQYF | TGTGCCAGCAGTCCCCGGGGGGCCGGCGCGGTGTGGGTACAGTATTTT
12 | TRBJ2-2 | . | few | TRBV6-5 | CASREGTGELFF | TGTGCCAGCAGGGAGGGGACCGGGGAGCTGTTTTTT
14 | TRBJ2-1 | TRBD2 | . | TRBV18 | CASIERGFYNEQFF | TGTGCCAGCATAGAGCGGGGATTTTACAATGAGCAGTTCTTC
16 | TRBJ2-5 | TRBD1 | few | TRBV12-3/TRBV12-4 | CASSETQGAEEETQYF | TGTGCCAGCAGCGAAACACAGGGGGCAGAGGAAGAGACCCAGTACTTC
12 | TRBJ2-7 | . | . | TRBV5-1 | CASSLGTHEQYF | TGCGCCAGCAGCTTGGGGACGCACGAGCAGTACTTC
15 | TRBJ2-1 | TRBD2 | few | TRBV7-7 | CASSLGLAGGDEQFF | TGTGCTAGCAGCTTGGGGCTAGCGGGAGGGGATGAGCAGTTCTTC
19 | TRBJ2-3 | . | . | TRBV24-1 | CATSDYLPMHSRYTDTQYF | TGTGCCACCAGTGATTATCTCCCTATGCATTCTAGGTACACAGATACGCAGTATTTT
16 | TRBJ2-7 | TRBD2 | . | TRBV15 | CATSWLAGVSLYEQYF | TGTGCCACCAGCTGGCTAGCGGGAGTTTCCCTCTACGAGCAGTACTTC